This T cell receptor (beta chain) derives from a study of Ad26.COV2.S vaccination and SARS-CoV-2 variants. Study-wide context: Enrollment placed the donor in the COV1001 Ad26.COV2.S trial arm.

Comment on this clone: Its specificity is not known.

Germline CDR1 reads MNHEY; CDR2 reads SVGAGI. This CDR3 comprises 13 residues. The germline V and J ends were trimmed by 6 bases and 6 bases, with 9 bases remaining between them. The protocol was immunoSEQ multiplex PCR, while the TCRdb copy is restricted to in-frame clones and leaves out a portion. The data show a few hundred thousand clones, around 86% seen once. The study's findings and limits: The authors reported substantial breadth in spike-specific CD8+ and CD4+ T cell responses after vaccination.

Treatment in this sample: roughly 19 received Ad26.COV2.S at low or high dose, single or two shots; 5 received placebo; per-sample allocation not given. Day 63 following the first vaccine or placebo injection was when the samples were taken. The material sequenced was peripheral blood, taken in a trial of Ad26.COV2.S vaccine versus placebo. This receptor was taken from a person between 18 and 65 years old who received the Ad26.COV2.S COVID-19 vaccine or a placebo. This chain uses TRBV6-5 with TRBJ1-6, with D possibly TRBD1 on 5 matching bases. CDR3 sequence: CASRGQGNSPLHF. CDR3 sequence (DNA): TGTGCCAGCAGGGGGCAGGGTAATTCACCCCTCCACTTT.